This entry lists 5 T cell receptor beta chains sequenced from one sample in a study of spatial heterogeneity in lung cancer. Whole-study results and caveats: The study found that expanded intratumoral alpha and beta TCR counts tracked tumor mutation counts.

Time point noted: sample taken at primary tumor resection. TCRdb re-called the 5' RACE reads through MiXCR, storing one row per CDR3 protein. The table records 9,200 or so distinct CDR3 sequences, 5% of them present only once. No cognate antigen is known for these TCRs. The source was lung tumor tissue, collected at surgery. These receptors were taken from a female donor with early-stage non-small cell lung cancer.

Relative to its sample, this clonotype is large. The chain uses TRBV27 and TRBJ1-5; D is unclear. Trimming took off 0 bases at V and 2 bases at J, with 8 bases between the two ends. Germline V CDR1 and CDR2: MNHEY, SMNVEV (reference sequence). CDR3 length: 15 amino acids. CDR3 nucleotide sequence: TGTGCCAGCAGTTTATCGTACGGAGGCAATCAGCCCCAGCATTTT. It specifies CASSLSYGGNQPQHF.

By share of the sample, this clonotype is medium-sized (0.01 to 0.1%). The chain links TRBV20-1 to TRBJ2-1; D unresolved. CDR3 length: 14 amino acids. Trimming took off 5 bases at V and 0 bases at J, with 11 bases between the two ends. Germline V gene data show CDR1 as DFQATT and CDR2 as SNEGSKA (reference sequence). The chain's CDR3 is CSACPQSSYNEQFF. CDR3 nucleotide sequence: TGCAGTGCTTGCCCCCAGAGCTCCTACAATGAGCAGTTCTTC.

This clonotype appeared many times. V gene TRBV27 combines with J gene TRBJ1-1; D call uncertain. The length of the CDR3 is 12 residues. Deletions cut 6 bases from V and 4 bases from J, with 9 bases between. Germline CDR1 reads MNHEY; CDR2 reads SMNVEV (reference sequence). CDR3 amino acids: CASRSMTTEAFF. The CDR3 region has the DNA TGTGCCAGCAGGTCAATGACCACTGAAGCTTTCTTT.

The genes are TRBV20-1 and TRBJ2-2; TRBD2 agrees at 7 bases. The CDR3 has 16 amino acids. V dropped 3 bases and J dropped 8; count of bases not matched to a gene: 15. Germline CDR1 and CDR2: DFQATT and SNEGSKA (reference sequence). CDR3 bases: TGCAGTGCTAGTCTCCTAGCGGCGGGGGATATTGGGGAGCTGTTTTTT. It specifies CSASLLAAGDIGELFF.

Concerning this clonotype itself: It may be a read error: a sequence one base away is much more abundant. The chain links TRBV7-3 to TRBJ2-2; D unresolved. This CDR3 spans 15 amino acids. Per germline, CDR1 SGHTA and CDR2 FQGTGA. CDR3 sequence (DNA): TGTGTCAGCAGCCAAATGCAGAAGAACACCGGGGAGCTGTTTTTT. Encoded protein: CVSSQMQKNTGELFF. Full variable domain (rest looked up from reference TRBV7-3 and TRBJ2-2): GAGVSQTPSNKVTEKGKYVELRCDPISGHTALYWYRQSLGQGPEFLIYFQGTGAADDSGLPNDRFFAVRPEGSVSTLKIQRTERGDSAVYLCVSSQMQKNTGELFFGEGSRLTVL.